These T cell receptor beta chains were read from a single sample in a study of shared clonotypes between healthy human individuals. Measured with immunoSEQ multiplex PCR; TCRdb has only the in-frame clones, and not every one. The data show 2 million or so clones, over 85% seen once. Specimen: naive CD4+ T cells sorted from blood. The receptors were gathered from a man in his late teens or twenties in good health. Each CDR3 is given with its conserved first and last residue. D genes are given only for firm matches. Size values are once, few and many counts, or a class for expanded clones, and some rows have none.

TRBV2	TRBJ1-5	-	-	TGTGCCAGCAGTGAAGCGGGCTACAGCAATCAGCCCCAGCATTTT	CASSEAGYSNQPQHF
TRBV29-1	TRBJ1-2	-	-	TGCAGCGTCAATTGGGGGAACCCGGAATTGAACTATGGCTACACCTTC	CSVNWGNPELNYGYTF
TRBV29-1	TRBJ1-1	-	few	TGCAGCGTCGGGGGAGCTTTCTTT	CSVGGAFF
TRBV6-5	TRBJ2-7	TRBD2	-	TGTGCCAGCACTCCGACGGGGGGCTCCTACGAGCAGTACTTC	CASTPTGGSYEQYF
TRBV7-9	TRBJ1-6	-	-	TGTGCCAGCAGCTTCAAAACACCAGGCGGTAATTCACCCCTCCACTTT	CASSFKTPGGNSPLHF
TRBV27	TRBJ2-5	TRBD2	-	TGTGCCAGCAGTTTACTCGGTGAACGGGGGGGCGTGGAGACCCAGTACTTC	CASSLLGERGGVETQYF
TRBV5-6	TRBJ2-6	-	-	TGTGCCAGCAGCTTCCTCTCTGGGGCCAACGTCCTGACTTTC	CASSFLSGANVLTF
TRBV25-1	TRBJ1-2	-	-	TGTGCCAGCAGTGATCCGGGATCCCGGGGCTACACCTTC	CASSDPGSRGYTF
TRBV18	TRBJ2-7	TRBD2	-	TGTGCCAGCTCACCACCGGGACTAGCGGGGTCCTACGAGCAGTACTTC	CASSPPGLAGSYEQYF
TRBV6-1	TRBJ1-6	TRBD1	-	TGTGCCAGCGGGACAGAAAGGGGTTCACCCCTCCACTTT	CASGTERGSPLHF
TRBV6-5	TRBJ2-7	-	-	TGTGCCAGCAGAGGGGCTAGCGAGGCCTACGAGCAGTACTTC	CASRGASEAYEQYF
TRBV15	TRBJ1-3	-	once	TGTGCCACCAGCAGAGCAAGGGGCTCTGGAAACACCATATATTTT	CATSRARGSGNTIYF
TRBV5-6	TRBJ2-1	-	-	TGTGCCAGCAGCTTGGCGGCCCTTTCACAGTTCTTC	CASSLAALSQFF
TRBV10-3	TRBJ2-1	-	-	TGTGCCATCAGTGAGTCAGCATCCCTCACCTACAATGAGCAGTTCTTC	CAISESASLTYNEQFF
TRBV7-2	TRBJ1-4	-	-	TGTGCCAGCAGCTTAACACAGGGTTGGGAAAAACTGTTTTTT	CASSLTQGWEKLFF
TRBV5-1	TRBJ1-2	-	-	TGCGCCAGCAGCTTCCCGGACTCCCACTATGGCTACACCTTC	CASSFPDSHYGYTF
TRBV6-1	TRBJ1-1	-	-	TGTGCCAGCCAGACGGTAGGTGCTGGTGAAGCTTTCTTT	CASQTVGAGEAFF
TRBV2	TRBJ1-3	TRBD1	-	TGTGCCAGCAGTGAAGCGCGAAAAGCCGGACAGGGGATCTCTGGAAACACCATATATTTT	CASSEARKAGQGISGNTIYF
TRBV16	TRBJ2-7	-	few	TGTGCCAGCAGCCAAAGGCCAGGGGATTCCTACGAGCAGTACTTC	CASSQRPGDSYEQYF
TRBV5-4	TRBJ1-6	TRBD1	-	TGTGCCAGCAGCCGCGGACAGGGGATAGAGTTTTCACCCCTCCACTTT	CASSRGQGIEFSPLHF
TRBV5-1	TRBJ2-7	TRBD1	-	TGCGCCAGCAGCTTGGAAACAGGGGGCTCCTACGAGCAGTACTTC	CASSLETGGSYEQYF
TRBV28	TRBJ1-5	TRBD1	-	TGTGCCAGCAGAGAGACAGGGTTCGTTCAGCCCCAGCATTTT	CASRETGFVQPQHF
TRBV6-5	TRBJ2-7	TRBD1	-	TGTGCCAGCAGTTACAAGGGACAGGGGACGAGGCACGAGCAGTACTTC	CASSYKGQGTRHEQYF
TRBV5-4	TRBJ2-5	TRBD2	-	TGTGCCAGCAGCCAGACTAGCGGGGGGGCCCCCGAGACCCAGTACTTC	CASSQTSGGAPETQYF